What follows is one T cell receptor (beta chain) and its context. V dropped 1 base and J dropped 4; count of bases not matched to a gene: 6. CDR3 length: 17 residues. Germline V gene data show CDR1 as LGHNA and CDR2 as YNFKEQ. This sample was taken from a study of T cell responses to AZD1222 COVID-19 vaccine. Method: immunoSEQ multiplex PCR; TCRdb's copy keeps in-frame clones and lacks some. The sample lists 140,000 or so clones; about 90% were seen once. The starting material was peripheral blood, obtained 28 days after the second AZD1222 dose. The V call is TRBV4-2, the J call TRBJ2-3; TRBD2 matches 12 bases. This TCR derives from an adult who received the AZD1222 COVID-19 vaccine. The CDR3 bases are TGTGCCAGCAGCCAAGCTGGTCTAGCGGGAGGGGCAGATACGCAGTATTTT. Translated, it gives CASSQAGLAGGADTQYF.